Following are 2 T cell receptor beta chains from one sample sequenced in a study of blood T cell repertoires in COVID-19. Libraries were prepared by immunoSEQ multiplex PCR; TCRdb keeps only in-frame clonotypes and omits some of them. The data show about 180,000 clones, over 75% seen once. The sample consisted of PBMCs or T cells enriched from blood (not recorded which). These receptors all come from a woman aged 50 to 65 who had recovered from COVID-19.

The rearrangement joins TRBV2 to TRBJ2-7; TRBD1 might be the D (6 bases). Germline assignment: CDR1 SNHLY and CDR2 FYNNEI. Trimming removed 5 bases from V and 3 bases from J, with 8 bases in between. The CDR3 is made up of 12 amino acids. The CDR3 here is CASSYRDYEQYF. The DNA for the CDR3 is TGTGCCAGCAGTTACAGGGACTACGAGCAGTACTTC.

This chain uses TRBV30 with TRBJ1-4; TRBD1 might be the D (5 bases). The CDR3 runs 15 residues. V shed 5 bases and J shed 8 bases, with 21 bases lying between them. Germline V gene lookup returns CDR1 GTSNPN and CDR2 SVGIG (reference sequence). The CDR3 protein is CAWDSRGERGEKLFF. CDR3 bases: TGTGCCTGGGATTCTCGGGGTGAACGGGGGGAAAAACTGTTTTTT.